Listed below are T cell receptor beta chains from one sample, sequenced in a study of cytomegalovirus exposure and HLA in healthy donors. The method was immunoSEQ multiplex PCR; TCRdb's version includes in-frame clones alone and lacks a portion of them. The sample lists over 90,000 clones, roughly 73% seen once, with less than 4.5% in the top ten. Sample: PBMCs. Receptors originate from a middle-aged man in good health and CMV-seronegative. Both conserved end residues are part of each CDR3.

15 TRBJ2-7 TRBV5-1 CASREALGATYEQYF
15 TRBJ2-3 TRBV27 CASRGRVVSTDTQYF
13 TRBJ2-5 TRBV2 CASSGQNGETQYF
15 TRBJ1-3 TRBV10-3 CAISEDRETGNTIYF
14 TRBJ2-1 TRBV25-1 CASSRRGTYNEQFF
16 TRBJ2-1 TRBV28 CASSTQKGLRYNEQFF
19 TRBJ2-2 TRBV11-2 CASSSPSRDRATNTGELFF
15 TRBJ2-7 TRBV4-1 CASSQEGQRAGEQYF
17 TRBJ2-1 TRBV2 CASSRHTGTSVPNEQFF
15 TRBJ2-1 TRBV4-2 CASSPLSGGDNEQFF
13 TRBJ2-7 TRBV11-2 CASSLDLGGEQYF
16 TRBJ1-2 TRBV7-9 CASSTPRGVAAFGYTF
14 TRBJ1-1 TRBV4-2 CASSDEGLNTEAFF
14 TRBJ1-1 TRBV5-4 CASSYARGFTEAFF
13 TRBJ2-5 TRBV7-6 CASSHRGGETQYF
16 TRBJ2-5 TRBV7-8 CASSLPLAGGRETQYF
14 TRBJ2-7 TRBV30 CAWSLDSTSYEQYF
13 TRBJ2-7 TRBV7-9 CASSRGTPYEQYF
14 TRBJ2-3 TRBV18 CASSPTISTDTQYF
17 TRBJ2-5 TRBV5-1 CASSSLTSGGPEETQYF
13 TRBJ1-3 TRBV6-1 CASSELEMTAPGF
16 TRBJ1-4 TRBV7-2 CASSHQGAGTNEKLFF
14 TRBJ2-7 TRBV29-1 CSVGPLGAAYEQYF
15 TRBJ1-1 TRBV29-1 CSGRPRGTGLTEAFF
17 TRBJ2-3 TRBV11-2 CASSFELLLTSTDTQYF
15 TRBJ2-7 TRBV5-1 CASSLDRVVSYEQYF
14 TRBJ1-1 TRBV29-1 CSVDLDRAGGEAFF
15 TRBJ1-2 TRBV5-4 CASSSSTGSNYGYTF
15 TRBJ1-5 TRBV19 CASSIPGSVSWPQHF
14 . TRBV4-2 CASSQDLSGNEQYF
13 TRBJ2-3 TRBV29-1 CSVEAGGRDTQYF
13 TRBJ2-7 TRBV18 CASSPRDTYEQYF
14 TRBJ2-5 TRBV2 CASSEATTDGTQYF
18 TRBJ2-3 TRBV2 CASSHISVGSGLLLWQYF
15 TRBJ2-7 TRBV4-2 CASSVSGVSSYEQYF
14 TRBJ2-1 TRBV13 CASSLGPGGFEQFF
18 TRBJ2-2 TRBV11-1 CASSSPKRAPGTSGELFF
13 TRBJ1-4 TRBV5-1 CASSFRGPEKLFF
15 TRBJ2-3 TRBV5-1 CASSPPGGRGDTQYF
15 TRBJ2-5 TRBV2 CASSTLGAGMGTQYF
15 TRBJ2-7 TRBV7-2 CASSPGTGQAYEQYF
12 TRBJ2-2 TRBV2 CASSLHTGELFF
14 TRBJ1-4 TRBV2 CASAGLGREEKLFF
17 TRBJ2-5 TRBV5-1 CASSFLVGQGPRETQYF
14 TRBJ2-2 TRBV5-6 CASSKTGDNGELFF
16 TRBJ1-4 TRBV4-2 CASSQGEAATNEKLFF
13 TRBJ1-3 TRBV6-5 CASSPRAGNTIYF
14 TRBJ2-3 TRBV7-2 CASSFTGGTDTQYF
14 TRBJ2-5 TRBV7-2 CASSKGLAWETQYF
13 TRBJ1-1 TRBV29-1 CSVLGTANTEAFF
16 TRBJ2-7 TRBV28 CASSIWDRRQTYEQYF
15 TRBJ2-5 TRBV14 CASSQVKGDSETQYF
15 TRBJ2-5 TRBV6-5 CASRVIGTSGGNQYF
13 TRBJ2-7 TRBV4-1 CASSRQTTYEQYF